A selection of T cell receptor beta chains follows, all from one sample in a study of T cells in narcolepsy. The assay was immunoSEQ multiplex PCR, and TCRdb's table has in-frame clones only and misses some. The sample records tens of thousands of clones, about 85% being singletons. Sequencing used CD45RA- memory CD4+ T cells from PBMCs. The receptors originated from a human donor with narcolepsy. CDR3s include the opening cysteine and the closing phenylalanine or tryptophan. A D gene is named only where the DNA matches it firmly.

TRBV19	TRBJ2-7	TRBD1	CASSPGQGMFYEQYF	TGTGCCAGTAGTCCGGGACAGGGGATGTTCTACGAGCAGTACTTC
TRBV5-6	TRBJ2-5	-	CASSLVGREETQYF	TGTGCCAGCAGCTTGGTCGGCAGGGAAGAGACCCAGTACTTC
TRBV7-9	TRBJ2-1	TRBD2	CASSPSRGGEQFF	TGTGCCAGCAGCCCGAGCCGCGGGGGTGAGCAGTTCTTC
TRBV19	TRBJ2-1	TRBD2	CASSIGGTSRPHEQFF	TGTGCCAGTAGTATAGGGGGGACTAGCCGACCCCATGAGCAGTTCTTC
TRBV28	TRBJ2-1	-	CASSRLAIEQFF	TGTGCCAGCAGCCGTTTGGCCATCGAGCAGTTCTTC
TRBV6-6	TRBJ2-1	TRBD2	CASSYSASGREEEQFF	TGTGCCAGCAGTTACTCAGCTAGCGGGAGGGAGGAAGAGCAGTTCTTC
TRBV9	TRBJ2-1	TRBD2	CASSVELAGSYNEQFF	TGTGCCAGCAGCGTAGAACTAGCGGGATCATACAATGAGCAGTTCTTC
TRBV5-1	TRBJ2-3	TRBD2	CASSSRLAGGIDTQYF	TGCGCCAGCAGCTCGAGACTAGCGGGAGGTATAGATACGCAGTATTTT
TRBV18	TRBJ2-7	-	CASSIRTDEQYF	TGTGCCAGCTCAATAAGGACAGACGAGCAGTACTTC
TRBV5-1	TRBJ2-3	-	CARGDSQYF	TGCGCCAGGGGAGACTCGCAGTATTTT
TRBV19	TRBJ1-2	-	CAIQAGANYGYTF	TGTGCCATACAGGCGGGAGCTAACTATGGCTACACCTTC
TRBV9	TRBJ2-7	-	CASSVNSGSNLYEQYF	TGTGCCAGCAGCGTCAATTCCGGGTCCAACCTCTACGAGCAGTACTTC
TRBV9	TRBJ1-1	-	CASSVGGGAEAFF	TGTGCCAGCAGCGTAGGAGGGGGGGCTGAAGCTTTCTTT